This T cell receptor beta chain was sequenced in a study of T cells in Graves' hyperthyroidism and ophthalmopathy. Study-level points and caveats: Ophthalmopathy was model-predicted a median about 6 months pre-onset. Most thyroid clonotypes expanded above 0.001 were also detected in blood. Patients with ophthalmopathy were separated from those with stable hyperthyroidism by a 13 V-J model.

An absence of ophthalmopathy progression within 18 months meant stable Graves' hyperthyroidism. Trimming took 6 bases from V and 0 from J, leaving 9 bases between them. This CDR3 is built from 15 residues. Germline assignment: CDR1 MNHNS and CDR2 SASEGT. There were TCR beta CDR3 regions amplified from RNA transcripts. HTBI primers were employed in a first-round RT-PCR of the TCR CDR3. TCRdb fed the multiplex PCR reads into MiXCR, producing one record per CDR3 protein. The table has 200,000 to 250,000 distinct CDR3 sequences, about a sixth seen once. This clonotype has a count of ten or more. Its antigen is unidentified.

The receptor was isolated from a man aged 50 or older with Graves' hyperthyroidism. Sequencing was done on a sample of blood. The chain joins TRBV6-1 to TRBJ2-6, with D unclear. The CDR3 protein is CASRMGLSGANVLTF. The CDR3 DNA reads as TGTGCCAGCAGAATGGGCCTCTCTGGGGCCAACGTCCTGACTTTC.